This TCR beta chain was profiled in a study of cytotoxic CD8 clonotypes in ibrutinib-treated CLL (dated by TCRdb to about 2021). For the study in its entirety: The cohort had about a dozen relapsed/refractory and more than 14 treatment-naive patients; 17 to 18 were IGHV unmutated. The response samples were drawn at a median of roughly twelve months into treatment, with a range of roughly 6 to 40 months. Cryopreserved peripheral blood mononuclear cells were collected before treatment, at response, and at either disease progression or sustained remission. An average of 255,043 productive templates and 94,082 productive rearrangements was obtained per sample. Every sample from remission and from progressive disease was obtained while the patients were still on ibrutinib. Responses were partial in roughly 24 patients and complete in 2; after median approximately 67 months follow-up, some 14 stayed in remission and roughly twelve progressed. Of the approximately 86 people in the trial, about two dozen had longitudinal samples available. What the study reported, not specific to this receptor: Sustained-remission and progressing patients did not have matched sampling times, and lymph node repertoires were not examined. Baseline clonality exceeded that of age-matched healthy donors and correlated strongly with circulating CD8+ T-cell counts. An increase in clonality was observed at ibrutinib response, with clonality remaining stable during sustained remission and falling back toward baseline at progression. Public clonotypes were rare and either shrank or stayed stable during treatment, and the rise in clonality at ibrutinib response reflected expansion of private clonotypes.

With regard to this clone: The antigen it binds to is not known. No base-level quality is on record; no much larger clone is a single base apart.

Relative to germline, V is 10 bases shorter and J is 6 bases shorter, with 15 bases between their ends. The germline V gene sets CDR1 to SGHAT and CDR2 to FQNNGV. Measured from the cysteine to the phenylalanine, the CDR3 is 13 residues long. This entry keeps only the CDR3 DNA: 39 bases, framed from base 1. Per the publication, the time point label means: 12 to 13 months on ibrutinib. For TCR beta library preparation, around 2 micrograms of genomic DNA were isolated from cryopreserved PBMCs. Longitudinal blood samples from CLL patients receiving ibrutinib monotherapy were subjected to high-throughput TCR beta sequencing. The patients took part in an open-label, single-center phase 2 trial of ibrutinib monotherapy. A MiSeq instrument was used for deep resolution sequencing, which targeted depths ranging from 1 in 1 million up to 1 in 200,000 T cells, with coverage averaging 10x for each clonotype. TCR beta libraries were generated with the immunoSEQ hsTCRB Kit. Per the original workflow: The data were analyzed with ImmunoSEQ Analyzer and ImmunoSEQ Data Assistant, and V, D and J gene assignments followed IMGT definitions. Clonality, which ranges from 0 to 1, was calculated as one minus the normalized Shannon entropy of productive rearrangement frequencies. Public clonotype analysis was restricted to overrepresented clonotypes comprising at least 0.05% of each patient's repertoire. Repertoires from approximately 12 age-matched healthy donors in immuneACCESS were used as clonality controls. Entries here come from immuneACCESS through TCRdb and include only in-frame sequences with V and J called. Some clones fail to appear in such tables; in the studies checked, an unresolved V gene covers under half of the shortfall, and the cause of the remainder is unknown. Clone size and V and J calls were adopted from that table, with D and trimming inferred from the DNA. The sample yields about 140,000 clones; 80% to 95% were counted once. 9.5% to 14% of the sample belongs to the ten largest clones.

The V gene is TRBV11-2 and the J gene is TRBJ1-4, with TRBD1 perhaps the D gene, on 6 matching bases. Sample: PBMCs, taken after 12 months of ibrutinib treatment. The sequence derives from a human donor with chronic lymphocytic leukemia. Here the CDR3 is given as CATRGAWDEKLFF. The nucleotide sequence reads TGTGCCACCAGGGGCGCGTGGGATGAAAAACTGTTTTTT.